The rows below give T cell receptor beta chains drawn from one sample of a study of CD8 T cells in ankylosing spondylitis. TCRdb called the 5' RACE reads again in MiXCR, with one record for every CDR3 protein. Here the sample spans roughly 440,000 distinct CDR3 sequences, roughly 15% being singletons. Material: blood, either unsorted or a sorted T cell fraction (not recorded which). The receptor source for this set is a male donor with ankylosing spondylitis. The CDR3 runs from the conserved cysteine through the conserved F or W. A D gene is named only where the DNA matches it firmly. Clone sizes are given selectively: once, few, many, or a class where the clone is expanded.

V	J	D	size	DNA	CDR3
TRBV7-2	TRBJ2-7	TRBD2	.	TGTGCCAGCAGCTTAGGGGGACTAGTCGTCTACGGGCAGTACTTC	CASSLGGLVVYGQYF
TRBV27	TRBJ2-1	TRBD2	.	TGTGCCAGCAGTTCGGAGCAGACGGGAGGCACCTACAATGAGCAGTTCTTC	CASSSEQTGGTYNEQFF
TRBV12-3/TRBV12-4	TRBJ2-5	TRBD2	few	TGTGCCAGCAGTTTCGGAGCGGGGGGCCCGGGAAAGACCCAGTACTTC	CASSFGAGGPGKTQYF
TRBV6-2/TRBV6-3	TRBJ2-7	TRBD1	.	TGTGCCAGCAGGGGGTTGGGACAGTCCTACGAGCAGTACTTC	CASRGLGQSYEQYF
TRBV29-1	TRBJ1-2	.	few	TGCAGCTATTGGCGGGACGGGACACGCGATGGCTACACCTTC	CSYWRDGTRDGYTF
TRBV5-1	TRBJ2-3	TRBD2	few	TGCGCCAGCAGCTATGGGACTAGCGGGGGGGCTATCACAGATACGCAGTATTTT	CASSYGTSGGAITDTQYF
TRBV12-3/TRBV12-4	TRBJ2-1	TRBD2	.	TGTGCCAGCAGTTTTGGGACTAGCGGGAGGAGCTCCTACAATGAGCAGTTCTTC	CASSFGTSGRSSYNEQFF
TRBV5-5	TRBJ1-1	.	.	TGTGCCAGCAGCTCGATGACAAGGGTTACTGAAGCTTTCTTT	CASSSMTRVTEAFF
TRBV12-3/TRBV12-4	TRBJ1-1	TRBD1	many	TGTGCCAGCAATTCCAGGGGGCTCGGTGAAGCTTTCTTT	CASNSRGLGEAFF
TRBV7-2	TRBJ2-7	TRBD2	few	TGTGCCAGCAGCTTTGGGACTAGCGGGGGGACCTACGAGCAGTACTTC	CASSFGTSGGTYEQYF
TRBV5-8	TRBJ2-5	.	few	TGTGCCAGCAGCTTTGGTCGAACGGGAGAGACCCAGTACTTC	CASSFGRTGETQYF
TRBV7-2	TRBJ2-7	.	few	TGTGCCAGCAGCTTAGAACTTCTCAGCTCCTACGAGCAGTACTTC	CASSLELLSSYEQYF
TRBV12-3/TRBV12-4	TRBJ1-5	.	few	TGTGCCAGCAGTTTAGAGCCCAGGGTGAATCAGCCCCAGCATTTT	CASSLEPRVNQPQHF
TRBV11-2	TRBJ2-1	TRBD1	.	TGTGCCAGCAGCACTCGGACAGGCCTCACCTACAATGAGCAGTTCTTC	CASSTRTGLTYNEQFF
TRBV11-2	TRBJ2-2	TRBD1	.	TGTGCCAGCAGCTTAGTGACAGGGGACACCGGGGAGCTGTTTTTT	CASSLVTGDTGELFF
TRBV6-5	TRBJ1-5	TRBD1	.	TGTGCCAGCAGTTCCCGACAGGGGCATCAGCCCCAGCATTTT	CASSSRQGHQPQHF
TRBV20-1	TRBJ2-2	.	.	TGCAGTGCTAGGCTGGGTTTAAACACCGGGGAGCTGTTTTTT	CSARLGLNTGELFF
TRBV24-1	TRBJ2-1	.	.	TGTGCCACCAGTGAAGCTAGTGCAGTGGGTGAGCAGTTCTTC	CATSEASAVGEQFF
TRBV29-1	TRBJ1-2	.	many	TGCAGCGTTGAAGATAGGAGTAGGGGGAACTATGGCTACACCTTC	CSVEDRSRGNYGYTF
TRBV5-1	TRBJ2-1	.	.	TGCGCCAGCAGAGATGACAGGCGAACGTATTACAATGAGCAGTTCTTC	CASRDDRRTYYNEQFF
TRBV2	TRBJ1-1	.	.	TGTGCCAGCAGTGTTAGGGGTGCTGAAGCTTTCTTT	CASSVRGAEAFF
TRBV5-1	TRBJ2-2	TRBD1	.	TGCGCCAGCAGCTTGATGGGGACAGGAACCGGGGAGCTGTTTTTT	CASSLMGTGTGELFF
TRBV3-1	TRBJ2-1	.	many	TGTGCCAGCAGCCAGGGGGCAAGGTACAATGAGCAGTTCTTC	CASSQGARYNEQFF
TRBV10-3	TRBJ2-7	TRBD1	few	TGTGCCATCAGGGGACAGGAAACCTACGAGCAGTACTTC	CAIRGQETYEQYF
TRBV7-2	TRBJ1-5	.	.	TGTGCCAGCAGCAGGGGGGGGAGCAATCAGCCCCAGCATTTT	CASSRGGSNQPQHF